This T cell receptor (beta chain) was found in a study of CD8+ T cells in alopecia areata. Trimming left V 0 bases short and J 11 bases short, with 14 bases between. The CDR3 sequence is 13 residues long. CDR1 and CDR2 (germline): SGHRS, YFSETQ. The sequencing template was cDNA reverse transcribed from extracted RNA. Assay used: immunoSEQ multiplex PCR; TCRdb lists only in-frame clones, some missing. The sample holds around 140,000 clones; 45% to 50% are singletons and the top ten take over 15%. The chain employs TRBV5-1 and TRBJ1-1, with D possibly TRBD1 on 5 matching bases. This TCR was recovered from a human donor with alopecia areata. The sequenced sample was CD8+ T cells sorted from blood, obtained at week 0. The CDR3 reads CASSLEPQVLAFF. The CDR3 bases are TGCGCCAGCAGCTTGGAACCACAGGTACTTGCTTTCTTT.